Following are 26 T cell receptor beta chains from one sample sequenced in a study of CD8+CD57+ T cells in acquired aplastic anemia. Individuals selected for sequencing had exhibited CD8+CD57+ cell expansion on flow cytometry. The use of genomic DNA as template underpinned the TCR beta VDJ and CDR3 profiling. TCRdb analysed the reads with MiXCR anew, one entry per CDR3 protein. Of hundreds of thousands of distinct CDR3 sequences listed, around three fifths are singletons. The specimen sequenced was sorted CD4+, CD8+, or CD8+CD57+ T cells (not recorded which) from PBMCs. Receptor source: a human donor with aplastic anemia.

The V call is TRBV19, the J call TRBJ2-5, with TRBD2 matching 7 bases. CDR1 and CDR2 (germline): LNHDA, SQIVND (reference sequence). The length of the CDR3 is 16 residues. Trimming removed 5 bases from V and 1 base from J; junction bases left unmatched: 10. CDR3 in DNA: TGTGCCAGTAGTTGGGTGCTAGCGGTACCCCAAGAGACCCAGTACTTC. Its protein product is CASSWVLAVPQETQYF. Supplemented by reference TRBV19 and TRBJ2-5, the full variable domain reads DGGITQSPKYLFRKEGQNVTLSCEQNLNHDAMYWYRQDPGQGLRLIYYSQIVNDFQKGDIAEGYSVSREKKESFPLTVTSAQKNPTAFYLCASSWVLAVPQETQYFGPGTRLLVL.

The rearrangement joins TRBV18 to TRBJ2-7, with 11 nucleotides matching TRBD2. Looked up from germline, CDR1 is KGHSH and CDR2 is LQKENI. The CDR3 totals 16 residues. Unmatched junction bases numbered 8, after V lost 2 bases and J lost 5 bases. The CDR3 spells CASSPNSGGAGNEQYF. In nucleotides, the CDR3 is TGTGCCAGCTCACCAAATAGCGGGGGGGCAGGAAACGAGCAGTACTTC.

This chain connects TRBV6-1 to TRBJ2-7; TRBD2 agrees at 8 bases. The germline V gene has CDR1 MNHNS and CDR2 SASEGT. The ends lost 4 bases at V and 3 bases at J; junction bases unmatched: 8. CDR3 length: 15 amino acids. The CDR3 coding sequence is TGTGCCAGCAGTGCGGCTAGCGGGTTAGGCTACGAGCAGTACTTC. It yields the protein CASSAASGLGYEQYF.

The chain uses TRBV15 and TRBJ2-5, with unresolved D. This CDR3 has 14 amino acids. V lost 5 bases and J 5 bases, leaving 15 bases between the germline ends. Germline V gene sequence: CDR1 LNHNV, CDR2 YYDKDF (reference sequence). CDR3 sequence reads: CATSGRRTIETQYF. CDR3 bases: TGTGCCACCAGCGGCCGAAGGACGATCGAGACCCAGTACTTC.

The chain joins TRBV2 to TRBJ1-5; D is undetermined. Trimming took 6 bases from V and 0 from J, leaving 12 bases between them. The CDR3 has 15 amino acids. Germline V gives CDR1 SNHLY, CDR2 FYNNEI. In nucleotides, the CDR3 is TGTGCCAGCAGAGGAGTAGCCTATAGCAATCAGCCCCAGCATTTT. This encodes CASRGVAYSNQPQHF. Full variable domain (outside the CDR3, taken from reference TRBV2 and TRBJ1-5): EPEVTQTPSHQVTQMGQEVILRCVPISNHLYFYWYRQILGQKVEFLVSFYNNEISEKSEIFDDQFSVERPDGSNFTLKIRSTKLEDSAMYFCASRGVAYSNQPQHFGDGTRLSIL.

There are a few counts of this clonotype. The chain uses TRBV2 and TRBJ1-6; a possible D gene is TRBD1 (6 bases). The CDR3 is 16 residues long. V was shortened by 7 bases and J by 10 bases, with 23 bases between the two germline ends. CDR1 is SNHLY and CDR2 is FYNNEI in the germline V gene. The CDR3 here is CASNFMHTGSSSPLHF. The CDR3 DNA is TGTGCCAGCAATTTTATGCATACAGGGTCCTCCTCACCCCTCCACTTT. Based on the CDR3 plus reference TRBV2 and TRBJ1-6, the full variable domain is EPEVTQTPSHQVTQMGQEVILRCVPISNHLYFYWYRQILGQKVEFLVSFYNNEISEKSEIFDDQFSVERPDGSNFTLKIRSTKLEDSAMYFCASNFMHTGSSSPLHFGNGTRLTVT.

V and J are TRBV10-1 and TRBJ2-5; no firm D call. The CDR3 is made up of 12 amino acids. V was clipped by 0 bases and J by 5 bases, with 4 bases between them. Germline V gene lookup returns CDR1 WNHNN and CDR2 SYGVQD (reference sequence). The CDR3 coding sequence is TGCGCCAGCAGTGAGTCACAGGAGACCCAGTACTTC. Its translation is CASSESQETQYF.

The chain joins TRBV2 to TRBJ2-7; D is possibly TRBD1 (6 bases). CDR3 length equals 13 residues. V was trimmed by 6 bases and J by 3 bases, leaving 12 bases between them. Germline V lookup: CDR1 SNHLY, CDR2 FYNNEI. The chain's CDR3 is CASSGGQYYEQYF. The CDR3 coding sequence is TGTGCCAGCAGCGGAGGACAGTACTACGAGCAGTACTTC.

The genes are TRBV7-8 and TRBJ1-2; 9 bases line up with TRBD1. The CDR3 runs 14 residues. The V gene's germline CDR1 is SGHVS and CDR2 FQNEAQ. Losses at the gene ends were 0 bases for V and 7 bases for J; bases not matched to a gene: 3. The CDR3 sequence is CASSLAGQGPGYTF. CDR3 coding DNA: TGTGCCAGCAGCTTAGCCGGACAGGGGCCTGGCTACACCTTC.

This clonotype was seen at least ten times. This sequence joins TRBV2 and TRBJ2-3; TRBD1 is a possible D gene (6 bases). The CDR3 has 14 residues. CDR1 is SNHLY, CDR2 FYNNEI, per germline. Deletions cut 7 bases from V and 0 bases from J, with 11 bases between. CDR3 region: CASIGDKSTDTQYF. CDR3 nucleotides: TGTGCCAGCATAGGGGACAAAAGCACAGATACGCAGTATTTT.

The CDR3 coding sequence is TGTGCCAGCAGTTTTGGGTTATTCGGGACAGCTTATAATTCACCCCTCCACTTT. Amino acid sequence: CASSFGLFGTAYNSPLHF. V gene TRBV12-3 or TRBV12-4 combines with J gene TRBJ1-6; TRBD1 aligns across 7 bases. The CDR3 totals 18 residues. V shed 3 bases and J 4 bases; nucleotides not matched to a gene: 12.

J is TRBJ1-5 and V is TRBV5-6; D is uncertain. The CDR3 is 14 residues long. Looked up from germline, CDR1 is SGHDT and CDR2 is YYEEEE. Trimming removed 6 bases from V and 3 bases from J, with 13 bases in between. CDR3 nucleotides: TGTGCCAGCACCCCCGGGAGCCCCAATCAGCCCCAGCATTTT. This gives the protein CASTPGSPNQPQHF.

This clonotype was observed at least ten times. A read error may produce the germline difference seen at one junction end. In DNA, the CDR3 is TGTGCCAGCTCACCAAGGACAGGGGCGGTCGAGCAGTACTTT. It encodes CASSPRTGAVEQYF. The V and J genes are TRBV18 and TRBJ2-7; 9 nucleotides match TRBD1. This CDR3 comprises 14 residues. Germline lookup yields CDR1 KGHSH and CDR2 LQKENI. The variable domain in full, with the rest retrieved from reference TRBV18 and TRBJ2-7, is NAGVMQNPRHLVRRRGQEARLRCSPMKGHSHVYWYRQLPEEGLKFMVYLQKENIIDESGMPKERFSAEFPKEGPSILRIQQVVRGDSAAYFCASSPRTGAVEQYFGPGTRLTVT.

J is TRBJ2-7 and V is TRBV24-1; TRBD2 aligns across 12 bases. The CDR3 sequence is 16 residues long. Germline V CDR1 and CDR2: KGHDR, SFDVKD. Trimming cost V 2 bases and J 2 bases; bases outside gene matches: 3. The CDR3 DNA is TGTGCCACCAGTGATTCCCTAGCGGGGGGGCCCTACGAGCAGTACTTC. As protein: CATSDSLAGGPYEQYF.

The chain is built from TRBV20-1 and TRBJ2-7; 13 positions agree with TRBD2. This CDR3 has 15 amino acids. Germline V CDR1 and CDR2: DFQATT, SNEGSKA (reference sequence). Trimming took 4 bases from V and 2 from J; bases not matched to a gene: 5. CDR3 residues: CSATSGLAGTYEQYF. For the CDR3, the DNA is TGCAGTGCTACATCGGGACTAGCGGGAACCTACGAGCAGTACTTC.

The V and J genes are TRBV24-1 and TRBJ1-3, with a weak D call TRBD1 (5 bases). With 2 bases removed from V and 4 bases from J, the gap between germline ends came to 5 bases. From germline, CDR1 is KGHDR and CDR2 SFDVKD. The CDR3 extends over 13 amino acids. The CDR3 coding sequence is TGTGCCACCAGTGATTGGGACGGAAACACCATATATTTT. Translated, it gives CATSDWDGNTIYF.

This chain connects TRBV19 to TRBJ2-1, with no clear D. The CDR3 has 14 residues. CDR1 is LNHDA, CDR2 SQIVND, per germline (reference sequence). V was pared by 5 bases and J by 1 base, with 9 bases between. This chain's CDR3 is CASSGSASYNEQFF. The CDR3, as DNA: TGTGCCAGTAGTGGTTCGGCTTCCTACAATGAGCAGTTCTTC. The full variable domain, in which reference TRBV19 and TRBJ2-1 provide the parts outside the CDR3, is DGGITQSPKYLFRKEGQNVTLSCEQNLNHDAMYWYRQDPGQGLRLIYYSQIVNDFQKGDIAEGYSVSREKKESFPLTVTSAQKNPTAFYLCASSGSASYNEQFFGPGTRLTVL.

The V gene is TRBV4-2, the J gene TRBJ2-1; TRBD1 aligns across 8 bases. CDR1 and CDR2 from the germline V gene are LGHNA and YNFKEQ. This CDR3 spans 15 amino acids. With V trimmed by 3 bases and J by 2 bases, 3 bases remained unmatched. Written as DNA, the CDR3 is TGTGCCAGCAGCCAGCGGACAGGGACCTACAATGAGCAGTTCTTC. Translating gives CASSQRTGTYNEQFF.

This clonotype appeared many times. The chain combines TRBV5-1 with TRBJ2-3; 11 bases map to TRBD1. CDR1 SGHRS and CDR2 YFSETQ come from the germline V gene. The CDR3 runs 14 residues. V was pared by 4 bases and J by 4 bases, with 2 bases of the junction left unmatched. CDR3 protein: CASSGQGASDTQYF. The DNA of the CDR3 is TGCGCCAGCAGCGGACAGGGGGCGTCAGATACGCAGTATTTT.

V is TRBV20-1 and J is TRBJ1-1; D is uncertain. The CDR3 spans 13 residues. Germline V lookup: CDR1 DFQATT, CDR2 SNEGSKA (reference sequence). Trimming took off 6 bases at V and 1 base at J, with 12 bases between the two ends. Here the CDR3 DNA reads TGCAGTGCCGGAGGAGTACCGAACACTGAAGCTTTCTTT. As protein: CSAGGVPNTEAFF.

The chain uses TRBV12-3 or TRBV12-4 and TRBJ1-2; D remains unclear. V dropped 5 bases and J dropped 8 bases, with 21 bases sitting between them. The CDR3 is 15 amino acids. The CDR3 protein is CASSGTDLHSGGYTF. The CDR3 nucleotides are TGTGCCAGCAGTGGAACGGACCTTCATTCGGGAGGCTACACCTTC.

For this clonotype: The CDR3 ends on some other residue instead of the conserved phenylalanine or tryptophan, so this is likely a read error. This CDR3 is CASMGPVSNQPQHS. The CDR3, as DNA: TGTGCCAGCATGGGGCCGGTTAGCAATCAGCCCCAGCATTCT. The chain combines TRBV2 with TRBJ1-5, with D possibly being TRBD1 (5 bases). The CDR3 runs to 14 residues. V was cut by 7 bases and J by 0 bases, with 10 bases left in between. Germline values: CDR1 SNHLY, CDR2 FYNNEI.

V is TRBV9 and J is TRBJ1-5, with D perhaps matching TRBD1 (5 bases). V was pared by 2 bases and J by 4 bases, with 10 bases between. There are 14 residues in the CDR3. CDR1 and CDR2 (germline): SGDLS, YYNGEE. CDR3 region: CASSVGTVNQPQHF. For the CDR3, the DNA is TGTGCCAGCAGCGTGGGGACGGTGAATCAGCCCCAGCATTTT.

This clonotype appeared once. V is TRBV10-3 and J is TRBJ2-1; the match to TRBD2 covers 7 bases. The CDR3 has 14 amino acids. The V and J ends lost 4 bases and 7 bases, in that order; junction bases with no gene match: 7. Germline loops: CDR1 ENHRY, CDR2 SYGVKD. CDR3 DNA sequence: TGTGCCATCAGTGCCGAGCGGGATGCTAATGAGCAGTTCTTC. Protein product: CAISAERDANEQFF.

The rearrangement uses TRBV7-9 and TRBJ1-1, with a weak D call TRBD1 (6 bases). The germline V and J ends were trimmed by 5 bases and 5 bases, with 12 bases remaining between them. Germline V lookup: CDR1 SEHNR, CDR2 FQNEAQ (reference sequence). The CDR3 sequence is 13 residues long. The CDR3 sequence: CASSPGTPTEAFF. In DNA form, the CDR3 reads TGTGCCAGCAGCCCCGGGACACCGACTGAAGCTTTCTTT. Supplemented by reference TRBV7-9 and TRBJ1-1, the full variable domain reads DTGVSQNPRHKITKRGQNVTFRCDPISEHNRLYWYRQTLGQGPEFLTYFQNEAQLEKSRLLSDRFSAERPKGSFSTLEIQRTEQGDSAMYLCASSPGTPTEAFFGQGTRLTVV.

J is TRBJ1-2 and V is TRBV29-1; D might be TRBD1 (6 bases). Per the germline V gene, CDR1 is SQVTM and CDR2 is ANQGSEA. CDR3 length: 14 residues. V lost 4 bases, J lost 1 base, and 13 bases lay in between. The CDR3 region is CSVVEGHHNYGYTF. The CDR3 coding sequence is TGCAGCGTTGTAGAGGGACACCATAACTATGGCTACACCTTC. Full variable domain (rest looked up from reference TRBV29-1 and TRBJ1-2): SAVISQKPSRDICQRGTSLTIQCQVDSQVTMMFWYRQQPGQSLTLIATANQGSEATYESGFVIDKFPISRPNLTFSTLTVSNMSPEDSSIYLCSVVEGHHNYGYTFGSGTRLTVV.